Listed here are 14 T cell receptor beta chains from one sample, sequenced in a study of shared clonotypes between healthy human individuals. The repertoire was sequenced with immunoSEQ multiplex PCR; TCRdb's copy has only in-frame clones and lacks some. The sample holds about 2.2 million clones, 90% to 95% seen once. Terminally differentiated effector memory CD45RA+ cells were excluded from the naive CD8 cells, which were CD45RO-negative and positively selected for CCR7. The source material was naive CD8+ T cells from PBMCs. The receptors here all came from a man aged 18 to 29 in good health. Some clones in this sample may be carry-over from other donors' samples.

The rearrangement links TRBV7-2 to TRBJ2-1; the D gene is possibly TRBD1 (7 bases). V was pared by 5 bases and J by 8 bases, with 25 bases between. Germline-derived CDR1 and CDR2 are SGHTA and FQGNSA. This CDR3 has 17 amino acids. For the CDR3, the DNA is TGTGCCAGCAGCCCAGGGGGGAGACTTAACATTGGGGATGAGCAGTTCTTC. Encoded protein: CASSPGGRLNIGDEQFF.

The CDR3 bases are TGTGCCAGCACCACCTCCGGAGGGTGGTACTATGGCTACACCTTC. Its protein product is CASTTSGGWYYGYTF. This sequence joins TRBV6-1 and TRBJ1-2, with D hard to call. This CDR3 contains 15 residues. Trimming removed 7 bases from V and 3 bases from J, with 18 bases in between. The germline V gene encodes CDR1 MNHNS and CDR2 SASEGT.

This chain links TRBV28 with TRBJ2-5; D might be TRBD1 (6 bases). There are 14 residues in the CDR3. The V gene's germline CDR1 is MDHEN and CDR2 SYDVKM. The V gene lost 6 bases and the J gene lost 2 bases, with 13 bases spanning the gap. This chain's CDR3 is CASRPTDRQETQYF. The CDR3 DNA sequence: TGTGCCAGCAGGCCAACGGACAGACAAGAGACCCAGTACTTC.

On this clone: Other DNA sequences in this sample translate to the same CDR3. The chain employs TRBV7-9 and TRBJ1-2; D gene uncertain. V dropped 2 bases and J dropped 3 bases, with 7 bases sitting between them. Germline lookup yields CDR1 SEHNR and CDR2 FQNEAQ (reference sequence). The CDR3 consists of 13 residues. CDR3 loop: CASSLRGDYGYTF. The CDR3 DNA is TGTGCCAGCAGCTTACGTGGGGACTATGGCTACACCTTC.

The CDR3 bases are TGTGCCAGCAGTGAGGTGAGAGGGGTACAAGGCTACACCTTC. Translated, it gives CASSEVRGVQGYTF. J is TRBJ1-2 and V is TRBV6-1; a weak D match, TRBD1 (5 bases). The V gene's germline CDR1 is MNHNS and CDR2 SASEGT. This CDR3 spans 14 amino acids. Trimming removed 3 bases from V and 8 bases from J, with 16 bases in between.

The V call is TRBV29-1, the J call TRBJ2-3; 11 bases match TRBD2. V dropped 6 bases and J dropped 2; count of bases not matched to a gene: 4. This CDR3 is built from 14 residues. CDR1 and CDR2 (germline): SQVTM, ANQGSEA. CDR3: CSVRTSGFTDTQYF. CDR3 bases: TGCAGCGTGCGGACTAGCGGGTTCACAGATACGCAGTATTTT.

The CDR3 here is CASSQAGTGITEAFF. CDR3 in DNA: TGCGCCAGCAGCCAAGCCGGGACAGGCATCACTGAAGCTTTCTTT. This sequence joins TRBV4-1 and TRBJ1-1; 8 bases are shared with TRBD1. Germline trimming cut 1 base from V and 4 bases from J; bases unmatched to any gene: 5. The germline gives CDR1 MGHRA, CDR2 YSYEKL. The CDR3 loop spans 15 amino acids.

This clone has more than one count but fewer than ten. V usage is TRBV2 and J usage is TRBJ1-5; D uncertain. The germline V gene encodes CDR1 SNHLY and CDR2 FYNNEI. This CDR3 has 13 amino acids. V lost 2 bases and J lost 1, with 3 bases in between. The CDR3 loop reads CASSEWSNQPQHF. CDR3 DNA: TGTGCCAGCAGTGAATGGAGCAATCAGCCCCAGCATTTT.

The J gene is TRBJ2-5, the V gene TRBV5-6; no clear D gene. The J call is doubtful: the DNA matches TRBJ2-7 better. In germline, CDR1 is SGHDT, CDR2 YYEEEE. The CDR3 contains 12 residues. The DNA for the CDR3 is TGTGCCAGCAGCGCATTGTCCTACGAGCAGTACTTC. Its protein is CASSALSYEQYF.

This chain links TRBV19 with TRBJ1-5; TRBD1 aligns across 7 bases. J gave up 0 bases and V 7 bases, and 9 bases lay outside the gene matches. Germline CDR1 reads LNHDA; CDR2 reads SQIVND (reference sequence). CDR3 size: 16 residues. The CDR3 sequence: CASTLDRDYSNQPQHF. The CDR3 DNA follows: TGTGCCAGTACCCTAGACAGGGATTATAGCAATCAGCCCCAGCATTTT.

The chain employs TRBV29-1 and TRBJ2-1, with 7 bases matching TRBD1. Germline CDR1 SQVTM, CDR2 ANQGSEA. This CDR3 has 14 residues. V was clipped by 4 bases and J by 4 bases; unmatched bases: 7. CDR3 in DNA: TGCAGCGTTGTTGGGACAGATACTTACAATGAGCAGTTCTTC. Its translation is CSVVGTDTYNEQFF.

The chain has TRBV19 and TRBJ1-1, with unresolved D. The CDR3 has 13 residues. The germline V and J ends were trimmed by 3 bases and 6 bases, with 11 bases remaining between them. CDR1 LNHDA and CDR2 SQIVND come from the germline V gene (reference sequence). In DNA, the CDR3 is TGTGCCAGTAGTATTAAGGGCCGGGCTGAAGCTTTCTTT. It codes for CASSIKGRAEAFF. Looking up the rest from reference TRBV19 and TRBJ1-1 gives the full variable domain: DGGITQSPKYLFRKEGQNVTLSCEQNLNHDAMYWYRQDPGQGLRLIYYSQIVNDFQKGDIAEGYSVSREKKESFPLTVTSAQKNPTAFYLCASSIKGRAEAFFGQGTRLTVV.

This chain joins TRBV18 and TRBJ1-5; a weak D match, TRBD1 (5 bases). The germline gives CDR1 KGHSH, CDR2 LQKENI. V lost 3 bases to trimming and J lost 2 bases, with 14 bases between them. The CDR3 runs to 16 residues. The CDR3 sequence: CASSPRRGEGNQPQHF. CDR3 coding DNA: TGTGCCAGCTCACCGCGAAGGGGTGAGGGCAATCAGCCCCAGCATTTT.

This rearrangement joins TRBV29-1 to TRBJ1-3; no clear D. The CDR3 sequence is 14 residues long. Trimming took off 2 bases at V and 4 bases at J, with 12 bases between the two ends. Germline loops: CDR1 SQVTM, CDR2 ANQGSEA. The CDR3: CSVEKETAGNTIYF. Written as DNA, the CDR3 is TGCAGCGTTGAAAAAGAAACCGCCGGAAACACCATATATTTT.